Below, one T cell receptor (beta chain) is given with its context. Its antigen is not known. V lost 0 bases, J lost 5 bases, and 1 base stayed unmatched. The CDR3 contains 14 residues. Germline lookup yields CDR1 KGHSH and CDR2 LQKENI. The data belong to a study of OX40 agonist ivuxolimab in advanced cancers. Study overall: Aged about 20 to 80 with a mean of 60 years, they were approximately 80% male.

Study-wide findings and caveats: Expanded clones were, on average, more numerous in CD8+ T cells than in CD4+. At 0.1 to 3.0 mg/kg, clonal expansion of CD4+ and CD8+ blood T cells had occurred by week 6.

Profiling relied on immunoSEQ multiplex PCR, and the TCRdb table lists in-frame clones only, not all of them. The profile covers roughly 130,000 clones, with 85% to 95% appearing a single time and over 0.15% taken by the ten largest. This sample comprised CD4+ or CD8+ T cells sorted from blood, obtained in a trial of the OX40 agonist ivuxolimab. The clonotype comes from an adult with an advanced solid tumor such as melanoma, head and neck, liver or kidney cancer. V usage is TRBV18 and J usage is TRBJ1-2; 9 bases map to TRBD1. In DNA, the CDR3 is TGTGCCAGCTCACCACCTGGGACAGGGTATGGCTACACCTTC. It translates to CASSPPGTGYGYTF.